This entry is about one T cell receptor (beta chain). The antigen remains undetermined. The data were taken from a study of persistence of HIV-infected CD4 T cells. V lost 1 base and J 4 bases, leaving 10 bases between the germline ends. Germline V gives CDR1 MNHNS, CDR2 SASEGT. The CDR3 contains 14 residues. The libraries were made with immunoSEQ version 4 in survey mode. Only in-frame clones appear in the TCRdb table, and some are missing; sequencing was by immunoSEQ multiplex PCR. The repertoire holds roughly 41,000 clones, with roughly 90% as singletons. Cells were stimulated nonspecifically with anti-CD3/anti-CD28 magnetic beads. Responding CD4+ T cells were sorted by upregulation of both CD40 ligand and CD69. PBMCs were depleted of CD8+ T cells before stimulation.

The genes are TRBV6-1 and TRBJ1-1; tentatively, D is TRBD1 (6 bases). The sequencing used CD4+ T cells sorted from PBMCs after roughly 18-hour stimulation, collected from a patient who received antiretroviral therapy. The source is an adult man with HIV who was CMV-seropositive. CDR3 amino acids: CASSEDRASTEAFF. The CDR3 nucleotides are TGTGCCAGCAGTGAAGACAGGGCGAGCACTGAAGCTTTCTTT.